This T cell receptor (beta chain) originates from a study of blood T cell repertoires in COVID-19. This CDR3 comprises 15 residues. The germline gives CDR1 LNHNV, CDR2 YYDKDF (reference sequence). The V end lost 1 base, the J end lost 4 bases, and 12 bases lay between the germline ends. The data were produced by immunoSEQ multiplex PCR, yet TCRdb's version contains in-frame clones alone and is incomplete. Of about 83,000 clones in the sample, about nine tenths were seen once. The source material was peripheral blood. This chain links TRBV15 with TRBJ2-3; D uncertain. The TCR sequence derives from a woman in her fifties or sixties with active or convalescent COVID-19. CDR3 region: CATSRVQFGSDTQYF. CDR3 DNA: TGTGCCACCAGCAGAGTACAGTTTGGGTCAGATACGCAGTATTTT.